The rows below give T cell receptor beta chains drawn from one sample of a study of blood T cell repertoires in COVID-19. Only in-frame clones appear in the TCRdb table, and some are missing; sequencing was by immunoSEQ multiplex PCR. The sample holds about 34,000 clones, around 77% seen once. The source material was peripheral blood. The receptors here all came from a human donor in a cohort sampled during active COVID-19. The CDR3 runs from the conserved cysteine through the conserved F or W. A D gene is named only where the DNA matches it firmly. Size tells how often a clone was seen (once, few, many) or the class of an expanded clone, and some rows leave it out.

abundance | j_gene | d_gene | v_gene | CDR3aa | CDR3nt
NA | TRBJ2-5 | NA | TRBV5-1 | CASSFDSETQYF | TGCGCCAGCAGCTTTGACAGTGAGACCCAGTACTTC
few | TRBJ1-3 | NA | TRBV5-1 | CASSLAGDATISGNTIYF | TGCGCCAGCAGCTTGGCGGGGGATGCAACAATCTCTGGAAACACCATATATTTT
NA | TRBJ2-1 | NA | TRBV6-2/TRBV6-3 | CASSPIRVLPYNEQFF | TGTGCCAGCAGTCCGATCAGGGTTCTCCCCTACAATGAGCAGTTCTTC
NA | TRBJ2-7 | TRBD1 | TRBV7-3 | CASSLGDRGEQYF | TGTGCCAGCAGCTTAGGTGACAGGGGCGAGCAGTACTTC
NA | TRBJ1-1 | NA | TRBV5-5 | CASSHSQGNTEAFF | TGTGCCAGCAGCCACTCCCAGGGAAACACTGAAGCTTTCTTT
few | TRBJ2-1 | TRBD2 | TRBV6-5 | CASTPSRGGAIEQFF | TGTGCCAGCACCCCTTCTCGCGGGGGGGCCATTGAGCAGTTCTTC
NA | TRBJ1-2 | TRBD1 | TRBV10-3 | CAIRRQGINYGYTF | TGTGCCATCAGGAGACAGGGAATTAACTATGGCTACACCTTC
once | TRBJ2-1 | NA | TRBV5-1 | CASSPARRGGGEQFF | TGCGCCAGCAGCCCCGCACGGAGGGGGGGAGGCGAGCAGTTCTTC
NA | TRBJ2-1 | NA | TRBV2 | CASSEVRGYNEQFF | TGTGCCAGCAGTGAGGTCAGGGGTTACAATGAGCAGTTCTTC
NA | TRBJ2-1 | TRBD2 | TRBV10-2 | CASTERGRALNEQFF | TGCGCCAGCACCGAACGGGGGAGGGCCTTGAATGAGCAGTTCTTC
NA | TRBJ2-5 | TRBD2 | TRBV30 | CAWSRGVSGRLQETQYF | TGTGCCTGGAGTAGGGGTGTTAGCGGGAGATTACAAGAGACCCAGTACTTC
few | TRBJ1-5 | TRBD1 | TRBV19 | CASSLSPGQGQYQPQHF | TGTGCCAGTAGTCTAAGTCCGGGACAGGGACAATATCAGCCCCAGCATTTT
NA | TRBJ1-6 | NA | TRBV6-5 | CASKPQESYNSPLHF | TGTGCCAGCAAACCCCAGGAATCCTATAATTCACCCCTCCACTTT
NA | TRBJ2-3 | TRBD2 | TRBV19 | CASSFRSGMGDTQYF | TGTGCCAGTAGTTTCCGTAGCGGGATGGGCGATACGCAGTATTTT
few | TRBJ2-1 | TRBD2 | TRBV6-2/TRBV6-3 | CASSRGLAGGYEQFF | TGTGCCAGCAGCCGCGGACTAGCGGGAGGCTATGAGCAGTTCTTC
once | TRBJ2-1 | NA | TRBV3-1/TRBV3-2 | CASSPLVNEQFF | TGTGCCAGCAGCCCTCTAGTTAATGAGCAGTTCTTC
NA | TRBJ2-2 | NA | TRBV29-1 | CSSKMGGTGELFF | TGCAGCTCGAAGATGGGAGGCACCGGGGAGCTGTTTTTT
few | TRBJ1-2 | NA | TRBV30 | CAWSVMIRGNYGYTF | TGTGCCTGGAGTGTAATGATTAGAGGGAACTATGGCTACACCTTC
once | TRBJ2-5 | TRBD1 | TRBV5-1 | CASSLEGQGRTQYF | TGCGCCAGCAGCTTGGAGGGACAGGGTAGGACCCAGTACTTC
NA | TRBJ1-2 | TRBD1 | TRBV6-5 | CASLAGGRGGYTF | TGTGCCAGTTTGGCAGGGGGCAGAGGTGGCTACACCTTC
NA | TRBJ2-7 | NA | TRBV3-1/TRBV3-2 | CASSQLRGHEQYF | TGTGCCAGCAGCCAACTAAGGGGCCACGAGCAGTACTTC
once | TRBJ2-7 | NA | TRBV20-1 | CSAQGNREQYF | TGCAGTGCTCAGGGAAACCGCGAGCAGTACTTC
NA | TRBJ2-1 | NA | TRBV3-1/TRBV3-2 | CASSATTGIESYNEQFF | TGTGCCAGCAGTGCTACTACAGGGATAGAGTCCTACAATGAGCAGTTCTTC
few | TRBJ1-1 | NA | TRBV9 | CASSVGGSGTEAFF | TGTGCCAGCAGCGTGGGGGGGTCGGGCACTGAAGCTTTCTTT
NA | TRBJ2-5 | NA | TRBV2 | CASSESVQETQYF | TGTGCCAGCAGTGAATCCGTCCAAGAGACCCAGTACTTC
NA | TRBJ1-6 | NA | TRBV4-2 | CASSHEGQSDSPLHF | TGTGCCAGCAGCCACGAAGGACAGTCGGACTCACCCCTCCACTTT
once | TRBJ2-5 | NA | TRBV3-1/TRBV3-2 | CASQQWDQETQYF | TGTGCCAGCCAACAGTGGGACCAAGAGACCCAGTACTTC
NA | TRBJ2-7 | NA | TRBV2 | CASSMTGGYEQYF | TGTGCCAGCAGCATGACAGGAGGTTACGAGCAGTACTTC
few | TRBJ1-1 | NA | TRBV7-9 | CASSPRVIMNTEAFF | TGTGCCAGCAGCCCCCGGGTGATTATGAACACTGAAGCTTTCTTT
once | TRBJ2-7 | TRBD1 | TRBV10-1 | CASSESGTGLYEQYF | TGCGCCAGCAGTGAGTCAGGGACAGGGCTCTACGAGCAGTACTTC
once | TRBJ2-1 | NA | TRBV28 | CASSLLGTYNEQFF | TGTGCCAGCAGTTTATTAGGGACATACAATGAGCAGTTCTTC
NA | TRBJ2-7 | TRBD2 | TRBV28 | CASGSGGTYEQYF | TGTGCCAGCGGGAGCGGGGGAACCTACGAGCAGTACTTC
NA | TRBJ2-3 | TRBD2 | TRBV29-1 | CSSGTSGSVSDTQYF | TGCAGCAGTGGGACTAGCGGGAGTGTCTCAGATACGCAGTATTTT
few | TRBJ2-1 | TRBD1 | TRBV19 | CACQGAGSYNEQFF | TGTGCCTGCCAGGGGGCTGGCTCCTACAATGAGCAGTTCTTC
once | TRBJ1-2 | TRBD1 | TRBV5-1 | CASSLETQGAPGYTF | TGCGCCAGCAGCTTGGAGACACAGGGGGCGCCCGGCTACACCTTC
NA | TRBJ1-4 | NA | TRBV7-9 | CATTPPGQHEKLFF | TGTGCCACCACCCCCCCGGGACAACATGAAAAACTGTTTTTT
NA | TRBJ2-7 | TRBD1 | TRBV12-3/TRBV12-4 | CASSQGQGLEQYF | TGTGCCAGCAGTCAAGGACAGGGACTCGAGCAGTACTTC
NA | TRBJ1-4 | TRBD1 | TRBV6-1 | CASSERSEGASEKLFF | TGTGCCAGCAGTGAACGATCAGAGGGGGCGTCTGAAAAACTGTTTTTT
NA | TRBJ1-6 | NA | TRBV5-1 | CASSFGGTNVNSPLHF | TGCGCCAGCAGCTTCGGGGGGACAAACGTTAATTCACCCCTCCACTTT
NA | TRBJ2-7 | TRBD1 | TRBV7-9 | CASSDRYRDRTYEQYF | TGTGCCAGCAGCGACAGATACCGGGACAGGACCTACGAGCAGTACTTC
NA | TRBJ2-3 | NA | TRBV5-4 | CASSPGLSNTDTQYF | TGTGCCAGCAGCCCGGGACTTTCCAACACAGATACGCAGTATTTT